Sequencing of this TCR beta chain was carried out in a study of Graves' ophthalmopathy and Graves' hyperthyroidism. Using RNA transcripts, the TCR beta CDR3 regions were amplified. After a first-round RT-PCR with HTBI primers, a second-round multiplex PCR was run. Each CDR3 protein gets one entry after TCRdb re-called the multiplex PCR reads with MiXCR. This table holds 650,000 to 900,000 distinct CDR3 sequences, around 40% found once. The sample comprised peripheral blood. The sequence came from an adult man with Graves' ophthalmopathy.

CDR3 bases: TGCGCCAGCAGCTTGGACCCGACAGGGAGTCTTAAGGAGACCCAGTACTTC. It encodes CASSLDPTGSLKETQYF. The V gene is TRBV5-1, the J gene TRBJ2-5, with 7 bases lining up with TRBD1. Germline V lookup: CDR1 SGHRS, CDR2 YFSETQ. The V and J ends lost 0 bases and 5 bases, in that order; junction bases with no gene match: 13. The CDR3 length is 17 residues. Based on the CDR3 plus reference TRBV5-1 and TRBJ2-5, the full variable domain is KAGVTQTPRYLIKTRGQQVTLSCSPISGHRSVSWYQQTPGQGLQFLFEYFSETQRNKGNFPGRFSGRQFSNSRSEMNVSTLELGDSALYLCASSLDPTGSLKETQYFGPGTRLLVL.